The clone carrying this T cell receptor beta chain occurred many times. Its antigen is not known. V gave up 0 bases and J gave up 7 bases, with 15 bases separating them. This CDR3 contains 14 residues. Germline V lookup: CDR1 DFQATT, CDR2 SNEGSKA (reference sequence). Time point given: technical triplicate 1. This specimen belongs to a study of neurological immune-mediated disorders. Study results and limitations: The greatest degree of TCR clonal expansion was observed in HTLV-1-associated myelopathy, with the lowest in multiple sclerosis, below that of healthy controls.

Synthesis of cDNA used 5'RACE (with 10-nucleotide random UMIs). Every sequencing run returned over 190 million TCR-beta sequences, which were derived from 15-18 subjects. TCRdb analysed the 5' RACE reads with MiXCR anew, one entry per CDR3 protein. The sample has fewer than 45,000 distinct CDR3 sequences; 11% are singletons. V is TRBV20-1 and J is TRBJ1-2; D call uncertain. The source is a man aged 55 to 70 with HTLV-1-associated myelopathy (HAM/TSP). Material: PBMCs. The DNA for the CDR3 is TGCAGTGCTAGAGATCATCCACTGGGAGGTGGCTACACCTTC. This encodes CSARDHPLGGGYTF.